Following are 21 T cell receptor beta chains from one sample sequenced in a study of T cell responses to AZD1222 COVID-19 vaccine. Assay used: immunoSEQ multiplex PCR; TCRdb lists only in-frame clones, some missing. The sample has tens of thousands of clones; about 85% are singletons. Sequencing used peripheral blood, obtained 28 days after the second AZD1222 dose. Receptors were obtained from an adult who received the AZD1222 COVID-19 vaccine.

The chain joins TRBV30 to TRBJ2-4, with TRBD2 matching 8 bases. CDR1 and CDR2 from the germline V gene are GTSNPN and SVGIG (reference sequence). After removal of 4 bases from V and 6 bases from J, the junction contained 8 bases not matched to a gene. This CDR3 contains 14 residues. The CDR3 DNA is TGTGCCTGGACCTCGGGAGGGGGGCTAAACATTCAGTACTTC. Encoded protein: CAWTSGGGLNIQYF.

CDR3 sequence reads: CASSQTSDGETQYF. CDR3 sequence (DNA): TGTGCCAGTAGCCAAACTAGCGACGGAGAGACCCAGTACTTC. The chain links TRBV19 to TRBJ2-5; 7 bases align to TRBD2. V shed 6 bases, J shed 4 bases, and the junction held 8 bases outside the gene matches. The CDR3 runs 14 residues. Germline lookup yields CDR1 LNHDA and CDR2 SQIVND (reference sequence). The full variable domain, rest sourced from reference TRBV19 and TRBJ2-5, is DGGITQSPKYLFRKEGQNVTLSCEQNLNHDAMYWYRQDPGQGLRLIYYSQIVNDFQKGDIAEGYSVSREKKESFPLTVTSAQKNPTAFYLCASSQTSDGETQYFGPGTRLLVL.

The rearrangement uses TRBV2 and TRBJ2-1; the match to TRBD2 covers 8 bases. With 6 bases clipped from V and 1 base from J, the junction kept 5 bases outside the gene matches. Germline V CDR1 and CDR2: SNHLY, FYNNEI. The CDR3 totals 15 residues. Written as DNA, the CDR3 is TGTGCCAGCAGCGCGGGGGGCGGATCCTACAATGAGCAGTTCTTC. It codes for CASSAGGGSYNEQFF.

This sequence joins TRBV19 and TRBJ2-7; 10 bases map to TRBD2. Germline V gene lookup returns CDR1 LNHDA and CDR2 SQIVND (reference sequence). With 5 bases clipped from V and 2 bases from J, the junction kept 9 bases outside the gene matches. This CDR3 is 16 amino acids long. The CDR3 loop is CASSLALLAGPYEQYF. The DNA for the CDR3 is TGTGCCAGTAGTCTCGCCCTACTAGCGGGGCCCTACGAGCAGTACTTC.

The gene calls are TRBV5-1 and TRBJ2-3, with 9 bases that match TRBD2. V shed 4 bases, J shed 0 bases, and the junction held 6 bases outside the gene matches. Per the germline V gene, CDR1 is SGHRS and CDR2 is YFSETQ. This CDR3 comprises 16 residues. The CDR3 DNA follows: TGCGCCAGCAGCCCGAGCACTAGCGGGAGCACAGATACGCAGTATTTT. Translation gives CASSPSTSGSTDTQYF. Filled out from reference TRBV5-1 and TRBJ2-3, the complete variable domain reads KAGVTQTPRYLIKTRGQQVTLSCSPISGHRSVSWYQQTPGQGLQFLFEYFSETQRNKGNFPGRFSGRQFSNSRSEMNVSTLELGDSALYLCASSPSTSGSTDTQYFGPGTRLTVL.

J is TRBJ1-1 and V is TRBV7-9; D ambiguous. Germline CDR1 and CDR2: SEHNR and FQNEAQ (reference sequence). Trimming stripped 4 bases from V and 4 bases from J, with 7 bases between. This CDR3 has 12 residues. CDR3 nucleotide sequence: TGTGCCAGCAGCTCTCGGGTCACTGAAGCTTTCTTT. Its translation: CASSSRVTEAFF. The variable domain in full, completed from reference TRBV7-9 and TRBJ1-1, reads DTGVSQNPRHKITKRGQNVTFRCDPISEHNRLYWYRQTLGQGPEFLTYFQNEAQLEKSRLLSDRFSAERPKGSFSTLEIQRTEQGDSAMYLCASSSRVTEAFFGQGTRLTVV.

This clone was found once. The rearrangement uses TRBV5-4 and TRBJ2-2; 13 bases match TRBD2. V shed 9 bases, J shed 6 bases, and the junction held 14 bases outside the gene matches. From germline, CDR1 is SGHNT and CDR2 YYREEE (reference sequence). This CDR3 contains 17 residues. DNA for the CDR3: TGTGCCACCCGCGCCTCGGGACTAGCGGGAAGATCCGGGGAGCTGTTTTTT. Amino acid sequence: CATRASGLAGRSGELFF.

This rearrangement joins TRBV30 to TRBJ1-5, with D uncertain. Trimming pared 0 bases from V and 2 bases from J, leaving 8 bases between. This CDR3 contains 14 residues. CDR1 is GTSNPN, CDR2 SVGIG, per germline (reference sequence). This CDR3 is CAWSVKGRNQPQHF. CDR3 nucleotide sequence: TGTGCCTGGAGTGTAAAGGGTCGCAATCAGCCCCAGCATTTT.

The CDR3 nucleotides are TGCAGCGTGAGGACTAGCTTTGCCGAGCAGTACTTC. Translated: CSVRTSFAEQYF. The chain couples TRBV29-1 to TRBJ2-7, with TRBD2 identical over 8 bases. Germline-derived CDR1 and CDR2 are SQVTM and ANQGSEA. The V segment lost 6 bases and the J segment 6 bases; nucleotides outside the gene matches: 7. This CDR3 is built from 12 residues.

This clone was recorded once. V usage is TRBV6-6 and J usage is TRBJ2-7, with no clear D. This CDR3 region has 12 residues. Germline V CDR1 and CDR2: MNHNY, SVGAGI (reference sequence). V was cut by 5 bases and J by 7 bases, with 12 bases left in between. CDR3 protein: CASSPAAREQYF. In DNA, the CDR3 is TGTGCCAGCAGTCCTGCGGCTCGAGAGCAGTACTTC.

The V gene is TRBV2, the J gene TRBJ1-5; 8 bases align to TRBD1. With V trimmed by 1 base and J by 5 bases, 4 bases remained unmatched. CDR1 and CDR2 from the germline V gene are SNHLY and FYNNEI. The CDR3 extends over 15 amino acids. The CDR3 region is CASSEDLTGDQPQHF. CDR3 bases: TGTGCCAGCAGTGAAGACCTGACAGGGGATCAGCCCCAGCATTTT.

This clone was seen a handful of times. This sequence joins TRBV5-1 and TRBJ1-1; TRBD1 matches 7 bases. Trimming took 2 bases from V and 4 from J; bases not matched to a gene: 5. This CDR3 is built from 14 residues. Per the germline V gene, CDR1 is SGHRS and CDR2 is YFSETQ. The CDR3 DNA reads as TGCGCCAGCAGCTTCCAGGGGGAAGGCACTGAAGCTTTCTTT. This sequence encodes CASSFQGEGTEAFF.

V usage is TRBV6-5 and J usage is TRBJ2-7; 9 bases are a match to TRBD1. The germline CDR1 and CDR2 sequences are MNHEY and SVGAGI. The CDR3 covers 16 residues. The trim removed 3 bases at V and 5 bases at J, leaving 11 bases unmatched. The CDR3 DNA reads TGTGCCAGCAGTTATGGGACCGGGACAGGGAGCGACGAGCAGTACTTC. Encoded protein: CASSYGTGTGSDEQYF.

The CDR3 DNA reads as TGCAGTGCTTCCCCCGTGGACGAGCAGTACTTC. It encodes CSASPVDEQYF. J is TRBJ2-7 and V is TRBV20-1; D ambiguous. Germline assignment: CDR1 DFQATT and CDR2 SNEGSKA (reference sequence). V lost 5 bases and J 5 bases, leaving 10 bases between the germline ends. This CDR3 spans 11 amino acids.

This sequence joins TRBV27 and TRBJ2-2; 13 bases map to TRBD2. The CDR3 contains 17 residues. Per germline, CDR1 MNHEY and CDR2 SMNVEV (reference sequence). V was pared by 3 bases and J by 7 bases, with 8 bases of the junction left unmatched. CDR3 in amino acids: CASSLEVRLAGGGELFF. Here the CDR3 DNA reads TGTGCCAGCAGTTTGGAAGTGCGACTAGCGGGAGGCGGGGAGCTGTTTTTT.

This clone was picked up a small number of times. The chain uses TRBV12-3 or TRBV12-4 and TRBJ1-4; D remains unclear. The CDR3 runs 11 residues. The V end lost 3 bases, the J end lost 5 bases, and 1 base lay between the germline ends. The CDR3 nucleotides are TGTGCCAGCAGTTTGAATGAAAAACTGTTTTTT. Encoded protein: CASSLNEKLFF.

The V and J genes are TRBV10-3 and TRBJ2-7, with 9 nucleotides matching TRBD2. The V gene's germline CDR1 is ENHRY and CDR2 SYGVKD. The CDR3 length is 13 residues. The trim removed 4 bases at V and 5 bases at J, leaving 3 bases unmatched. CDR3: CAISVASGDEQYF. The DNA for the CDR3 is TGTGCCATCAGTGTGGCTAGCGGGGACGAGCAGTACTTC.

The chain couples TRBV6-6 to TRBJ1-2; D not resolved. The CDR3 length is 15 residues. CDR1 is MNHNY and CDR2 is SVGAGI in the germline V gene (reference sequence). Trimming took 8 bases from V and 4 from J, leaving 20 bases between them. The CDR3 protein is CASHLEPDYPYGYTF. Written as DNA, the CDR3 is TGTGCCAGCCATCTTGAACCGGACTATCCCTATGGCTACACCTTC.

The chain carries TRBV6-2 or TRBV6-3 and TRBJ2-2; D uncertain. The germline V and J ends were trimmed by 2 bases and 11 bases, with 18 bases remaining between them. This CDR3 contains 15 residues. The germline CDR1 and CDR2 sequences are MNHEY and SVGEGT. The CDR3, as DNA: TGTGCCAGCAGTTACGGGGTCACCCCCCCCCGTGAGCTGTTTTTT. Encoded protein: CASSYGVTPPRELFF.

The CDR3 DNA reads TGTGCCAGCAGCGTAGATCCCCGGACCTACACCGGGGAGCTGTTTTTT. It is translated as CASSVDPRTYTGELFF. The V and J genes are TRBV9 and TRBJ2-2; D remains unclear. This CDR3 contains 16 residues. The V gene lost 0 bases and the J gene lost 3 bases, with 12 bases spanning the gap. Germline CDR1 is SGDLS and CDR2 is YYNGEE.

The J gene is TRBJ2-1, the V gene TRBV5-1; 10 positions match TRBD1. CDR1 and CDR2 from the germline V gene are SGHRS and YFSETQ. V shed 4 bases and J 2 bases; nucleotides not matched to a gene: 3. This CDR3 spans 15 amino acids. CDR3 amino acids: CASSPGQGTYNEQFF. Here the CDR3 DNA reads TGCGCCAGCAGCCCGGGACAGGGGACCTACAATGAGCAGTTCTTC.